This T cell receptor beta chain is drawn from a study of T-cell reconstitution after alpha-beta-depleted transplantation in children. Using unique molecular identifiers, the investigators prepared the TCRbeta library. TCRdb reprocessed the PCR reads via MiXCR and lists one record per CDR3 protein. Of 100,000 or so distinct CDR3 sequences in the sample, 15% to 19% were seen once. This clonotype occurred a few times. The antigen is not known. Points from the study as a whole: One year post-transplant, T-cell counts and diversity were largely derived from T cells produced anew. Surviving recipient cells, namely T cells and thymic progenitors, were the source of high day-60 TCRbeta diversity in some patients. Several hundred graft clones that had expanded were reportedly the source of alpha-beta T cells about two months after transplant.

The CDR3 is 12 amino acids. V was clipped by 1 base and J by 6 bases, with 4 bases between them. Germline values: CDR1 SGHDT, CDR2 YYEEEE. The TCR was taken from a male patient aged 2-10 years who had a stem cell transplant for acute lymphoblastic leukemia, so the T cells may come from the graft donor. The sequencing here drew on PBMCs, mostly from graft donor cells, taken 180 days after TCRalphabeta/CD19-depleted stem cell transplant. The chain joins TRBV5-6 to TRBJ2-2; D remains unclear. CDR3 sequence (DNA): TGTGCCAGCAGCTTGCGCCCCGGGGAGCTGTTTTTT. Translating it yields CASSLRPGELFF.